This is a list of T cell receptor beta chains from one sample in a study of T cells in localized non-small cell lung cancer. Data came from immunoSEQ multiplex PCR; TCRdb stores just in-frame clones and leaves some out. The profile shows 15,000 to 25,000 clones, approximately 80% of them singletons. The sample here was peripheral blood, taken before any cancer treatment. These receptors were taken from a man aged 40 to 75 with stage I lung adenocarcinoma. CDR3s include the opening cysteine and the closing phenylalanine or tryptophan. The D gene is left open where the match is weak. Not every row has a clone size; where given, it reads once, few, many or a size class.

CASSLDSGAAAKRETQYF	TGCGCCAGCAGCCTGGATTCGGGGGCAGCGGCTAAAAGAGAGACCCAGTACTTC	NA	TRBJ2-5	TRBV5-1	NA
CASSLEAGTTEAFF	TGTGCCAGCAGCTTGGAAGCAGGGACCACTGAAGCTTTCTTT	NA	TRBJ1-1	TRBV5-4	NA
CASSLDSLSTDTQYF	TGTGCCAGCAGTTTAGACAGCCTTAGCACAGATACGCAGTATTTT	NA	TRBJ2-3	TRBV28	NA
CASSSTNTGELFF	TGTGCCAGCTCATCCACGAACACCGGGGAGCTGTTTTTT	NA	TRBJ2-2	TRBV18	NA
CASSPTGRGEQYF	TGTGCCAGCAGCCCGACCGGGAGGGGCGAGCAGTACTTC	TRBD2	TRBJ2-7	TRBV11-3	NA
CASSHWDQRNTIYF	TGTGCCAGCAGCCACTGGGACCAGAGGAACACCATATATTTT	NA	TRBJ1-3	TRBV11-2	NA
CASSQVADAPYGYTF	TGCGCCAGCAGCCAAGTGGCTGATGCTCCCTATGGCTACACCTTC	NA	TRBJ1-2	TRBV4-1	once
CASKRGRHTNEKLFF	TGTGCCAGCAAGCGGGGGCGGCACACTAATGAAAAACTGTTTTTT	NA	TRBJ1-4	TRBV6-6	NA
CASSGKVNTGELFF	TGTGCCAGCAGCGGTAAAGTAAACACCGGGGAGCTGTTTTTT	NA	TRBJ2-2	TRBV9	NA
CASSQAVNTDTQYF	TGTGCCAGCAGCCAAGCAGTTAACACAGATACGCAGTATTTT	NA	TRBJ2-3	TRBV4-2	NA
CASRLSRGGQETQYF	TGTGCCAGCAGACTTTCGAGAGGGGGGCAAGAGACCCAGTACTTC	NA	TRBJ2-5	TRBV27	NA
CASIKPGQVRAFF	TGTGCCAGCATTAAGCCCGGACAGGTTAGGGCTTTCTTT	TRBD1	TRBJ1-1	TRBV28	NA
CASREGTGYTYEQYF	TGTGCCAGCAGGGAAGGGACGGGATATACCTACGAGCAGTACTTC	NA	TRBJ2-7	TRBV6-1	NA
CASSLGGIYEQYF	TGTGCCAGCAGCTTAGGCGGGATCTACGAGCAGTACTTC	NA	TRBJ2-7	TRBV7-2	NA
CASSFGQGVQETQYF	TGTGCTAGCAGCTTCGGTCAGGGGGTCCAAGAGACCCAGTACTTC	TRBD1	TRBJ2-5	TRBV7-7	once
CASSYPMGQYF	TGTGCCAGCAGTTACCCCATGGGGCAGTACTTC	NA	TRBJ2-7	TRBV6-5	NA
CAISESSQGEGTF	TGTGCCATCAGTGAGTCCTCACAGGGAGAGGGCACCTTC	NA	TRBJ1-2	TRBV10-3	NA
CASSQEWEGAGLHNEQFF	TGTGCCAGCAGCCAAGAGTGGGAAGGAGCGGGACTCCACAATGAGCAGTTCTTC	TRBD2	TRBJ2-1	TRBV4-2	NA
CASSLLTPDTQYF	TGTGCCAGCAGTTTATTGACTCCCGACACGCAGTATTTT	NA	TRBJ2-3	TRBV27	once
CASSLGQGRQPQHF	TGTGCCAGCAGTTTAGGACAGGGGCGCCAGCCCCAGCATTTT	TRBD1	TRBJ1-5	TRBV27	NA
CAKNWTGANYEQYF	TGTGCCAAAAATTGGACAGGGGCAAACTACGAGCAGTACTTC	TRBD1	TRBJ2-7	TRBV5-5	NA
CASSGGRYEQYF	TGTGCCAGCAGTGGGGGCCGCTACGAGCAGTACTTC	NA	TRBJ2-7	TRBV27	once
CASSVTRGYGYGYTF	TGTGCCAGCAGCGTTACTAGGGGGTACGGCTATGGCTACACCTTC	NA	TRBJ1-2	TRBV9	NA
CASSYRTGGRNEKLFF	TGTGCCAGCAGCTACAGGACAGGCGGGAGAAATGAAAAACTGTTTTTT	TRBD1	TRBJ1-4	TRBV7-9	NA
CASSDPPGSGETQYF	TGTGCCAGCAGTGACCCCCCAGGGTCGGGGGAGACCCAGTACTTC	NA	TRBJ2-5	TRBV2	NA
CASSYSRTFNGYTF	TGTGCCAGCAGTTACTCGAGAACATTTAATGGCTACACCTTC	NA	TRBJ1-2	TRBV6-5	NA
CASSLGQKDTETQYF	TGTGCCAGTAGTTTAGGACAGAAGGATACAGAGACCCAGTACTTC	NA	TRBJ2-5	TRBV19	NA
CASSLNRGDEQFF	TGTGCCAGCAGCCTAAATAGGGGGGATGAGCAGTTCTTC	NA	TRBJ2-1	TRBV7-2	NA
CASSLGSDFGETQYF	TGTGCCAGCAGCTTAGGGTCGGACTTTGGGGAGACCCAGTACTTC	NA	TRBJ2-5	TRBV5-4	NA
CASSLGIVDNEQFF	TGCGCCAGCAGCTTGGGAATAGTGGACAATGAGCAGTTCTTC	NA	TRBJ2-1	TRBV5-1	NA
CASSLSTGAGNTIYF	TGTGCCAGCAGTTTATCAACAGGGGCTGGAAACACCATATATTTT	TRBD1	TRBJ1-3	TRBV27	NA
CASSPEGGRRHEQFF	TGTGCCAGCAGCCCGGAGGGCGGGAGAAGGCATGAGCAGTTCTTC	TRBD2	TRBJ2-1	TRBV2	NA
CASSLKGRSYEQYF	TGTGCCAGCAGTTTAAAGGGAAGGAGTTACGAGCAGTACTTC	NA	TRBJ2-7	TRBV28	NA
CASSAYGVRAHEQYF	TGTGCCAGCAGTGCATATGGGGTCAGGGCCCACGAGCAGTACTTC	NA	TRBJ2-7	TRBV6-1	NA
CASSETSTVNQPQHF	TGTGCCAGCAGTGAGACATCTACCGTAAATCAGCCCCAGCATTTT	NA	TRBJ1-5	TRBV2	NA
CARRLAGAARETQYF	TGCGCCCGAAGACTAGCGGGGGCGGCCAGAGAGACCCAGTACTTC	TRBD2	TRBJ2-5	TRBV10-2	NA
CASSDRLATGELFF	TGTGCCAGCAGTGACCGACTAGCGACTGGGGAGCTGTTTTTT	TRBD2	TRBJ2-2	TRBV6-1	NA
CASSSQGGDYGYTF	TGTGCCAGCAGCTCTCAGGGAGGGGACTATGGCTACACCTTC	NA	TRBJ1-2	TRBV7-3	NA
CSVTGGAWTDTQYF	TGCAGCGTTACAGGGGGCGCTTGGACAGATACGCAGTATTTT	TRBD1	TRBJ2-3	TRBV29-1	NA
CASSQSIGAEAFF	TGTGCCAGCAGCCAATCGATCGGGGCTGAAGCTTTCTTT	NA	TRBJ1-1	TRBV16	once
CATSRGLAGVETQYF	TGTGCCACCAGCAGAGGCCTAGCGGGAGTTGAGACCCAGTACTTC	TRBD2	TRBJ2-5	TRBV15	NA
CASSSQRALAGFQETQYF	TGTGCCAGCAGCTCCCAACGGGCGCTAGCGGGGTTCCAAGAGACCCAGTACTTC	TRBD2	TRBJ2-5	TRBV7-9	NA
CASSPLGLGGGELFF	TGTGCCAGCAGCCCGCTGGGCCTAGGCGGCGGGGAGCTGTTTTTT	NA	TRBJ2-2	TRBV7-3	NA
CASSWGVGADTQYF	TGTGCCAGCAGCTGGGGGGTAGGGGCAGATACGCAGTATTTT	NA	TRBJ2-3	TRBV5-4	few
CASSFRDRGPNEQFF	TGTGCCAGCAGCTTCCGGGACAGGGGGCCCAATGAGCAGTTCTTC	TRBD1	TRBJ2-1	TRBV11-3	NA
CASSGDLGTNYGYTF	TGTGCCAGCTCCGGTGATCTCGGGACTAACTATGGCTACACCTTC	NA	TRBJ1-2	TRBV11-2	few
CASKAGGWNEQFF	TGTGCCAGCAAAGCGGGAGGGTGGAATGAGCAGTTCTTC	TRBD2	TRBJ2-1	TRBV25-1	few
CASSNEAEQYF	TGTGCCAGCAGTAACGAGGCCGAGCAGTACTTC	NA	TRBJ2-7	TRBV5-6	NA
CASSSPTIAGKTGHTDTQYF	TGTGCCAGCAGCTCACCGACAATCGCAGGGAAAACGGGGCACACAGATACGCAGTATTTT	NA	TRBJ2-3	TRBV11-3	NA
CASSFSENTEAFF	TGTGCCAGCAGTTTCTCGGAGAACACTGAAGCTTTCTTT	NA	TRBJ1-1	TRBV27	medium-sized
CASRGTGFPYEQYF	TGTGCCAGCCGCGGGACAGGGTTTCCCTACGAGCAGTACTTC	TRBD1	TRBJ2-7	TRBV6-1	few
CAISESVGGGSYEQYF	TGTGCCATCAGTGAGTCGGTGGGCGGCGGATCCTACGAGCAGTACTTC	NA	TRBJ2-7	TRBV10-3	few
CASSSGQGNTGELFF	TGTGCCAGCAGCTCCGGACAGGGGAACACCGGGGAGCTGTTTTTT	TRBD1	TRBJ2-2	TRBV7-9	NA
CASSHDTGTLETQYF	TGCGCCAGCAGCCATGACACCGGGACACTCGAGACGCAGTATTTT	NA	TRBJ2-3	TRBV4-1	few